These 10 T cell receptor beta chains were sequenced from one sample in a study of shared clonotypes between healthy human individuals. The naive CD8 fraction comprised CD45RO-negative cells positively selected for CCR7 and excluded terminally differentiated effector memory CD45RA+ cells. Here immunoSEQ multiplex PCR was the method, and the copy in TCRdb shows in-frame clones only, minus some. The table has over 800,000 clones, 85% to 95% seen once. What was sequenced was naive CD8+ T cells sorted from blood. The receptors shown here come from a man aged 25 to 45 in good health.

This rearrangement joins TRBV7-9 to TRBJ2-7; 9 positions match TRBD1. Germline V gives CDR1 SEHNR, CDR2 FQNEAQ (reference sequence). This CDR3 is 17 amino acids long. The J segment lost 0 bases and the V segment lost 5 bases, leaving 11 bases of the junction unmatched. CDR3 protein: CASSPPTRDRASYEQYF. The DNA for the CDR3 is TGTGCCAGCAGCCCACCCACCCGGGACAGGGCCTCCTACGAGCAGTACTTC.

The count of this clone is one. This chain links TRBV15 with TRBJ2-5, with a weak D call TRBD2 (5 bases). The CDR3 runs to 14 residues. Per the germline V gene, CDR1 is LNHNV and CDR2 is YYDKDF (reference sequence). Trimming left V 1 base short and J 3 bases short, with 9 bases between. This CDR3 is CATSRGLREETQYF. CDR3 bases: TGTGCCACCAGCAGAGGGTTGAGGGAAGAGACCCAGTACTTC. The full variable domain, with the rest looked up from reference TRBV15 and TRBJ2-5, is DAMVIQNPRYQVTQFGKPVTLSCSQTLNHNVMYWYQQKSSQAPKLLFHYYDKDFNNEADTPDNFQSRRPNTSFCFLDIRSPGLGDTAMYLCATSRGLREETQYFGPGTRLLVL.

The chain uses TRBV5-8 and TRBJ1-1; 8 bases map to TRBD1. The CDR3 spans 14 residues. CDR1 is SGHTS and CDR2 is YDEGEE in the germline V gene. J lost 4 bases, V lost 0 bases, and 2 bases had no gene match. For the CDR3, the DNA is TGTGCCAGCAGCTTGGGACAGGGGTTCACTGAAGCTTTCTTT. Translating it yields CASSLGQGFTEAFF.

The rearrangement joins TRBV7-9 to TRBJ2-7; TRBD2 agrees at 8 bases. This CDR3 is 16 amino acids long. Germline loops: CDR1 SEHNR, CDR2 FQNEAQ (reference sequence). The V segment lost 5 bases and the J segment 9 bases; nucleotides outside the gene matches: 18. The CDR3 here is CASSALLAEYTSGQYF. CDR3 coding DNA: TGTGCCAGCAGCGCCTTACTAGCGGAATATACGAGTGGGCAGTACTTC. Drawing the rest from reference TRBV7-9 and TRBJ2-7, the complete variable domain is DTGVSQNPRHKITKRGQNVTFRCDPISEHNRLYWYRQTLGQGPEFLTYFQNEAQLEKSRLLSDRFSAERPKGSFSTLEIQRTEQGDSAMYLCASSALLAEYTSGQYFGPGTRLTVT.

The chain links TRBV7-8 to TRBJ2-3; 8 nucleotides agree with TRBD2. The CDR3 extends over 15 amino acids. The J segment lost 1 base and the V segment lost 5 bases, leaving 5 bases of the junction unmatched. The germline CDR1 and CDR2 sequences are SGHVS and FQNEAQ. CDR3 sequence reads: CASSRETSGTDTQYF. CDR3 sequence (DNA): TGTGCCAGCAGCCGTGAGACTAGCGGCACAGATACGCAGTATTTT.

The chain employs TRBV5-1 and TRBJ2-1; no clear D. The V gene lost 0 bases and the J gene lost 4 bases, with 5 bases spanning the gap. Looked up from germline, CDR1 is SGHRS and CDR2 is YFSETQ. The CDR3 spans 13 residues. CDR3 nucleotides: TGCGCCAGCAGCTTGGTCCGTTACAATGAGCAGTTCTTC. This gives the protein CASSLVRYNEQFF. Full variable domain (outside the CDR3, taken from reference TRBV5-1 and TRBJ2-1): KAGVTQTPRYLIKTRGQQVTLSCSPISGHRSVSWYQQTPGQGLQFLFEYFSETQRNKGNFPGRFSGRQFSNSRSEMNVSTLELGDSALYLCASSLVRYNEQFFGPGTRLTVL.

Here the CDR3 DNA reads TGTGCTAGTGGTTTGGACACCGCCAGCGTGGAGGAGACCCAGTACTTC. Translating it yields CASGLDTASVEETQYF. The chain couples TRBV12-5 to TRBJ2-5; D is uncertain. The germline V gene has CDR1 LGHNT and CDR2 FRNRAP. This CDR3 has 16 amino acids. The V and J ends lost 1 base and 5 bases respectively, with 17 bases between them.

Concerning this clone itself: This specimen includes other DNA sequences encoding the same CDR3. The chain carries TRBV7-9 and TRBJ1-5; tentatively, D is TRBD1 (5 bases). The CDR3 loop spans 14 amino acids. The V end lost 4 bases, the J end lost 4 bases, and 11 bases lay between the germline ends. Germline CDR1 is SEHNR and CDR2 is FQNEAQ (reference sequence). For the CDR3, the DNA is TGTGCCAGCAGCTCACCTGGGGGGAATCAGCCCCAGCATTTT. The encoded protein is CASSSPGGNQPQHF.

V usage is TRBV15 and J usage is TRBJ2-7, with 9 bases aligning to TRBD1. The CDR3 is 15 residues long. In germline, CDR1 is LNHNV, CDR2 YYDKDF (reference sequence). The junction had 5 bases not matched to a gene; V was cut back by 5 bases and J by 0 bases. The CDR3 DNA is TGTGCCACCAGCGGTGACAGGGGGATCTCCTACGAGCAGTACTTC. Its translation is CATSGDRGISYEQYF.

The chain couples TRBV7-9 to TRBJ2-7; D gene unclear. The CDR3 runs to 11 residues. Trimming removed 8 bases at V and 4 bases at J, with 9 bases between. The germline V gene has CDR1 SEHNR and CDR2 FQNEAQ (reference sequence). The CDR3 is CASSPPYEQYF. CDR3 in DNA: TGTGCCAGCTCGCCCCCTTACGAGCAGTACTTC. The entire variable domain, with the rest obtained from reference TRBV7-9 and TRBJ2-7, is as follows: DTGVSQNPRHKITKRGQNVTFRCDPISEHNRLYWYRQTLGQGPEFLTYFQNEAQLEKSRLLSDRFSAERPKGSFSTLEIQRTEQGDSAMYLCASSPPYEQYFGPGTRLTVT.